Each of the 5 T cell receptor beta chains below was sequenced from the same sample in a study of blood T cell repertoires in COVID-19. Sequencing used immunoSEQ multiplex PCR; TCRdb keeps in-frame clones, though not all of them. The profile shows around 150,000 clones, about nine tenths of them singletons. Material for sequencing was peripheral blood. The receptors here all came from a man under 40 with COVID-19, enrolled during active disease.

This clone was observed a single time. V and J are TRBV19 and TRBJ1-2, with 10 bases fitting TRBD1. Germline values: CDR1 LNHDA, CDR2 SQIVND (reference sequence). CDR3 length: 15 residues. Trimming cost V 1 base and J 4 bases; bases outside gene matches: 3. As DNA, the CDR3 is TGTGCCAGTAGTATAGGGACAGGGGGGAGCTATGGCTACACCTTC. This gives the protein CASSIGTGGSYGYTF.

This chain connects TRBV9 to TRBJ1-1; D gene uncertain. Trimming removed 0 bases from V and 0 bases from J, with 9 bases in between. The germline CDR1 and CDR2 sequences are SGDLS and YYNGEE. There are 15 residues in the CDR3. DNA for the CDR3: TGTGCCAGCAGCGTAGCGGGAGATATGAACACTGAAGCTTTCTTT. It translates to CASSVAGDMNTEAFF. Full variable domain (remainder filled in from reference TRBV9 and TRBJ1-1): DSGVTQTPKHLITATGQRVTLRCSPRSGDLSVYWYQQSLDQGLQFLIQYYNGEERAKGNILERFSAQQFPDLHSELNLSSLELGDSALYFCASSVAGDMNTEAFFGQGTRLTVV.

The rearrangement uses TRBV15 and TRBJ2-7; D possibly corresponds to TRBD2 (6 bases). This CDR3 spans 15 amino acids. With 0 bases removed from V and 0 bases from J, the gap between germline ends came to 9 bases. Germline V gene data show CDR1 as LNHNV and CDR2 as YYDKDF (reference sequence). The CDR3 loop is CATSREGRSSYEQYF. In nucleotides, the CDR3 is TGTGCCACCAGCAGAGAAGGGAGGAGCTCCTACGAGCAGTACTTC. Together with reference TRBV15 and TRBJ2-7, the CDR3 gives the full variable domain: DAMVIQNPRYQVTQFGKPVTLSCSQTLNHNVMYWYQQKSSQAPKLLFHYYDKDFNNEADTPDNFQSRRPNTSFCFLDIRSPGLGDTAMYLCATSREGRSSYEQYFGPGTRLTVT.

V is TRBV5-1 and J is TRBJ2-7; D is possibly TRBD1 (5 bases). Trimming took 0 bases from V and 2 from J, leaving 9 bases between them. Germline values: CDR1 SGHRS, CDR2 YFSETQ. The length of the CDR3 is 14 residues. The CDR3 here is CASSLEWTTYEQYF. CDR3 sequence (DNA): TGCGCCAGCAGCTTGGAGTGGACAACCTACGAGCAGTACTTC.

The genes are TRBV13 and TRBJ2-7; 9 bases map to TRBD1. CDR3 length equals 14 residues. J gave up 1 base and V 5 bases, and 3 bases lay outside the gene matches. Germline V gives CDR1 PRHDT, CDR2 FYEKMQ (reference sequence). CDR3 protein: CASSPDRGSYEQYF. The CDR3 DNA is TGTGCCAGCAGCCCGGACAGGGGATCCTACGAGCAGTACTTC.